These 7 T cell receptor beta chains were sequenced from one sample in a study of T cells after yellow fever vaccination. TCRdb fed the 5' RACE reads into MiXCR, producing one record per CDR3 protein. In the table there are about 260,000 distinct CDR3 sequences, about 5.2% of which are singletons. Sequences were derived from CD4+ T cells sorted from PBMCs, sampled on the day of the yellow fever booster vaccination. These receptors all come from a man aged 18 to 35 who received the YFV17D yellow fever vaccine.

V gene TRBV18 combines with J gene TRBJ1-1; maybe TRBD1 (5 bases). The V and J ends lost 5 bases and 1 base respectively, with 14 bases between them. CDR1 is KGHSH, CDR2 LQKENI, per germline. This CDR3 is built from 15 residues. The DNA for the CDR3 is TGTGCCAGCTCATGGTCGGAGACAGAGAACACTGAAGCTTTCTTT. Translation gives CASSWSETENTEAFF.

This clonotype was counted at least ten times. The rearrangement uses TRBV30 and TRBJ2-6; D is undetermined. V lost 0 bases and J lost 4, with 4 bases in between. The germline V gene encodes CDR1 GTSNPN and CDR2 SVGIG (reference sequence). The CDR3 is 13 residues long. The CDR3 nucleotides are TGTGCCTGGAGTGTTCAGGGGGCCAACGTCCTGACTTTC. Protein sequence: CAWSVQGANVLTF.

This clonotype was detected ten times or more. This chain connects TRBV5-5 to TRBJ2-3; maybe TRBD2 (7 bases). The ends were cut back, 0 bases at V and 6 bases at J, with 17 bases in the middle. From germline, CDR1 is SGHKS and CDR2 YYEKEE (reference sequence). The CDR3 extends over 16 amino acids. CDR3 region: CASSLAEGGHLDTQYF. The CDR3 DNA sequence: TGTGCCAGCAGCTTGGCCGAGGGGGGGCATTTGGATACGCAGTATTTT. Supplemented by reference TRBV5-5 and TRBJ2-3, the full variable domain reads DAGVTQSPTHLIKTRGQQVTLRCSPISGHKSVSWYQQVLGQGPQFIFQYYEKEERGRGNFPDRFSARQFPNYSSELNVNALLLGDSALYLCASSLAEGGHLDTQYFGPGTRLTVL.

Only a few counts were recorded for this clonotype. The chain recombines TRBV4-2 with TRBJ1-4; no reliable D call. V was clipped by 0 bases and J by 0 bases, with 8 bases between them. CDR3 length equals 16 residues. Germline lookup yields CDR1 LGHNA and CDR2 YNFKEQ. CDR3 DNA sequence: TGTGCCAGCAGCCAAGATTTTCAAGCAACTAATGAAAAACTGTTTTTT. It encodes CASSQDFQATNEKLFF.

CDR3 DNA: TGTGCCAGCATGAAGCGTCGGAATGAGCAGTTCTTC. Its translation is CASMKRRNEQFF. The chain is built from TRBV6-2 or TRBV6-3 and TRBJ2-1; no firm D call. From germline, CDR1 is MNHEY and CDR2 SVGEGT. V was trimmed by 7 bases and J by 7 bases, leaving 11 bases between them. This CDR3 is 12 amino acids long.

The chain joins TRBV9 to TRBJ2-5; 8 nucleotides agree with TRBD1. Germline V gene data show CDR1 as SGDLS and CDR2 as YYNGEE. CDR3 length equals 18 residues. After removal of 0 bases from V and 7 bases from J, the junction contained 17 bases not matched to a gene. CDR3 DNA sequence: TGTGCCAGCAGCGTAGCGGGGACCGGACAGGGATCTTTCGGGACCCAGTACTTC. Residues: CASSVAGTGQGSFGTQYF.

The chain employs TRBV27 and TRBJ2-4; TRBD2 aligns across 7 bases. V dropped 7 bases and J dropped 1; count of bases not matched to a gene: 13. The CDR3 spans 17 residues. Per germline, CDR1 MNHEY and CDR2 SMNVEV (reference sequence). This CDR3 is CASKGRAGSVAKNIQYF. For the CDR3, the DNA is TGTGCCAGCAAAGGACGAGCGGGGTCTGTGGCCAAAAACATTCAGTACTTC.